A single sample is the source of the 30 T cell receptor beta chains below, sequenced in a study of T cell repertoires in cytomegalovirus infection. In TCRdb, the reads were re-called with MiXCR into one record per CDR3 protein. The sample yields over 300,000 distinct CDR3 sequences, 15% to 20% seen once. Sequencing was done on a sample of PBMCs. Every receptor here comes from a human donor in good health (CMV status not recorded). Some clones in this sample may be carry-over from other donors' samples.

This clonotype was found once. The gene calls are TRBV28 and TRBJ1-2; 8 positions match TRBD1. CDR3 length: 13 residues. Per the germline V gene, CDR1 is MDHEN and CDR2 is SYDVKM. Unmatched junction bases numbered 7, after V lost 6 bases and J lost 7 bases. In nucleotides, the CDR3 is TGTGCCAGCAGGACACAGGGGGTGACTGGCTACACCTTC. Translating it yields CASRTQGVTGYTF.

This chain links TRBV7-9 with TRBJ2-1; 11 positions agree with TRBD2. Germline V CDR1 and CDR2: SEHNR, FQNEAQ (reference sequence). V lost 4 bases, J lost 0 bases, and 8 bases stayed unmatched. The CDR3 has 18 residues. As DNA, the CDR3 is TGTGCCAGCAGCTCCCGACTAGCGGGGCCGAGCTCCTACAATGAGCAGTTCTTC. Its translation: CASSSRLAGPSSYNEQFF.

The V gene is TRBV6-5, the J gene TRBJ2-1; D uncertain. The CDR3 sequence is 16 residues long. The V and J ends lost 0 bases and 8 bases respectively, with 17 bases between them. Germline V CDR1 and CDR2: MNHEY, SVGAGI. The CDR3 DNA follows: TGTGCCAGCAGTTACTCGGGCGAAGAGATCCAGGATGAGCAGTTCTTC. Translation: CASSYSGEEIQDEQFF.

As DNA, the CDR3 is TGCGCCAGCAGTCTCCCAGCGGGGGGCACAGATACGCAGTATTTT. This translates into CASSLPAGGTDTQYF. The chain uses TRBV23-1 and TRBJ2-3; 8 nucleotides line up with TRBD2. TRBV23-1 is identified as an open reading frame with a role that is uncertain. The CDR3 has 15 amino acids. V lost 4 bases, J lost 1 base, and 4 bases stayed unmatched.

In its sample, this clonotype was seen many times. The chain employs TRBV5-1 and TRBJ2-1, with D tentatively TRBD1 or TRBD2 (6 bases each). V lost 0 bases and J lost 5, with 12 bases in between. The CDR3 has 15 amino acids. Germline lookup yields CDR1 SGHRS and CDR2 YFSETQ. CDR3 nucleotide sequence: TGCGCCAGCAGCTTGGAGGGGGGCTGGGACAATGAGCAGTTCTTC. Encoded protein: CASSLEGGWDNEQFF.

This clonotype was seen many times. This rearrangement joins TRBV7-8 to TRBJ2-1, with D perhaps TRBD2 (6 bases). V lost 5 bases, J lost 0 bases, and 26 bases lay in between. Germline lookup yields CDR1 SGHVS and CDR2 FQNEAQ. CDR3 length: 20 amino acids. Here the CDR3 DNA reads TGTGCCAGCAGCCGGATCCGGGGACTTTCGACCGTGAGCTCCTACAATGAGCAGTTCTTC. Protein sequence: CASSRIRGLSTVSSYNEQFF.

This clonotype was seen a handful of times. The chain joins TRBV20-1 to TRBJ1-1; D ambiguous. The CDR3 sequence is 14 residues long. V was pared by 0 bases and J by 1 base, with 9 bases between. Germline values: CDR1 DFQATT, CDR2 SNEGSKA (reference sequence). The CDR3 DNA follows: TGCAGTGCTAGAGATCCCGGAACGAACACTGAAGCTTTCTTT. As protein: CSARDPGTNTEAFF.

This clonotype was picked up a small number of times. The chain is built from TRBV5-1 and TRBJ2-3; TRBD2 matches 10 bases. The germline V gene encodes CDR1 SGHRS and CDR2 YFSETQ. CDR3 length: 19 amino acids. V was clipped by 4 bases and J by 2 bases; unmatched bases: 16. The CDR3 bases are TGCGCCAGCAGCCTCGATAGCGGGAGGATAACCTCCACCACAGATACGCAGTATTTT. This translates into CASSLDSGRITSTTDTQYF.

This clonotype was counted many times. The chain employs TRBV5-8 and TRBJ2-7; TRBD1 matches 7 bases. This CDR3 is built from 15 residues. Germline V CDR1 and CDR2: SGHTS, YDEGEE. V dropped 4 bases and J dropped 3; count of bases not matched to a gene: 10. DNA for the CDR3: TGTGCCAGCAGCCGCTTCGGACAGGCTGGCTACGAGCAGTACTTC. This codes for CASSRFGQAGYEQYF.

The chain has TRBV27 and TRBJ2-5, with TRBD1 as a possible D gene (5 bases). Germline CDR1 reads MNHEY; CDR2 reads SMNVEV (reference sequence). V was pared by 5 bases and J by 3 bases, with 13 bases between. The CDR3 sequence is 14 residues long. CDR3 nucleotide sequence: TGTGCCAGCAGTCCAAGGTGGGGCGAAGAGACCCAGTACTTC. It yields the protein CASSPRWGEETQYF.

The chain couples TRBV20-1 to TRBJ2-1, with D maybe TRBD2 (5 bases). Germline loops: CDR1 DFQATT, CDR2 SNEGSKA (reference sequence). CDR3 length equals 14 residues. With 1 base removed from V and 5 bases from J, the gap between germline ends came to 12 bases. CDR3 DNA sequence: TGCAGTGCTAGAGGCCCGGCGGGCGACAATGAGCAGTTCTTC. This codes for CSARGPAGDNEQFF.

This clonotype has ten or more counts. Written as DNA, the CDR3 is TGTGCCATCAGTGAGGCCCGGGACAGGGGAAGAGATACGCAGTATTTT. As protein: CAISEARDRGRDTQYF. The J gene is TRBJ2-3, the V gene TRBV10-3; 10 bases match TRBD1. Germline lookup yields CDR1 ENHRY and CDR2 SYGVKD. This CDR3 has 16 residues. With V trimmed by 2 bases and J by 5 bases, 7 bases remained unmatched.

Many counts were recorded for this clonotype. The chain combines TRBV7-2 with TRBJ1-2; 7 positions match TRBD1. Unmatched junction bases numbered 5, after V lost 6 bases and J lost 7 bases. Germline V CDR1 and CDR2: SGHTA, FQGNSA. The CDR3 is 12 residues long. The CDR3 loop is CASRQGGGGYTF. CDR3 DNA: TGTGCCAGCAGGCAGGGGGGCGGTGGCTACACCTTC. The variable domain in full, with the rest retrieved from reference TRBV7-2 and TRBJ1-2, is GAGVSQSPSNKVTEKGKDVELRCDPISGHTALYWYRQSLGQGLEFLIYFQGNSAPDKSGLPSDRFSAERTGGSVSTLTIQRTQQEDSAVYLCASRQGGGGYTFGSGTRLTVV.

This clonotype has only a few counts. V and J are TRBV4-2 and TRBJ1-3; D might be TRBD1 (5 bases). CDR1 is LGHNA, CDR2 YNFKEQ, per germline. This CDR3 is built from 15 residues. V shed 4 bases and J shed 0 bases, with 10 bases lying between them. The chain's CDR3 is CASSPGPISGNTIYF. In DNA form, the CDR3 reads TGTGCCAGCAGCCCGGGGCCAATCTCTGGAAACACCATATATTTT.

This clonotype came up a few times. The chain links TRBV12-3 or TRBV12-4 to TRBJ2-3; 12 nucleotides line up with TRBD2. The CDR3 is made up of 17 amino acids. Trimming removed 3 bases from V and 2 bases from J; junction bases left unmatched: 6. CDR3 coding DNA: TGTGCCAGCAGTTTTGGACTAGCGGGGATCTACACAGATACGCAGTATTTT. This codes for CASSFGLAGIYTDTQYF.

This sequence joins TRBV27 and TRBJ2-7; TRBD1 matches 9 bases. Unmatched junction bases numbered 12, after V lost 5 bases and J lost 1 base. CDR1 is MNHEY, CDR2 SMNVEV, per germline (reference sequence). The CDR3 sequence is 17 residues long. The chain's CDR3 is CASSPESGTGRSYEQYF. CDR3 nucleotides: TGTGCCAGCAGTCCGGAATCAGGGACAGGGAGGTCCTACGAGCAGTACTTC.

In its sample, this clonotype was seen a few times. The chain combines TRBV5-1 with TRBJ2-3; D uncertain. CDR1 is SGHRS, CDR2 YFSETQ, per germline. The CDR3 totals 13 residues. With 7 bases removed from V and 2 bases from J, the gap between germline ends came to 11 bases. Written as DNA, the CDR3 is TGCGCCAGCTGGGATATATCCACAGATACGCAGTATTTT. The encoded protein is CASWDISTDTQYF.

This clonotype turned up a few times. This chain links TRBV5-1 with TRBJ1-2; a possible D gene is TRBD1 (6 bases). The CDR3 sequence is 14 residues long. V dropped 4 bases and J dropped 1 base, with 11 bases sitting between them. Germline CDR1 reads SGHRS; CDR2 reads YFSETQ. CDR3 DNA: TGCGCCAGCAGCGAAGGACAGCTTAACTATGGCTACACCTTC. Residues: CASSEGQLNYGYTF.

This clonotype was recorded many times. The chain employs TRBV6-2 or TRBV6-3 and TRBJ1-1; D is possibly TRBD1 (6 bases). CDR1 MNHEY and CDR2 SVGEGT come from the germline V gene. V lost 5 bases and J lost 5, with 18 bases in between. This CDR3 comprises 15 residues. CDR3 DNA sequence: TGTGCCAGCAGTCGGGACACCGCGTTGGGGACTGAAGCTTTCTTT. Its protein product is CASSRDTALGTEAFF.

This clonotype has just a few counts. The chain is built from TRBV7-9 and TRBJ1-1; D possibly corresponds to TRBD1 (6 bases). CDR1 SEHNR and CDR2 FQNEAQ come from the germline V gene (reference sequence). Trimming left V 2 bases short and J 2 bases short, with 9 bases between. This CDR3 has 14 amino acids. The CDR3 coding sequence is TGTGCCAGCAGCTTAAGGGGGGACAACACTGAAGCTTTCTTT. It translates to CASSLRGDNTEAFF.

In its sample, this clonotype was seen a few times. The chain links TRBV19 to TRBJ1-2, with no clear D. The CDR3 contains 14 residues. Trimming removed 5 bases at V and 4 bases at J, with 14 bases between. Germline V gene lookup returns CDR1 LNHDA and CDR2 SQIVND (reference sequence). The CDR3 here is CASSAREYRYGYTF. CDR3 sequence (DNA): TGTGCCAGTAGTGCTCGGGAGTATCGCTATGGCTACACCTTC.

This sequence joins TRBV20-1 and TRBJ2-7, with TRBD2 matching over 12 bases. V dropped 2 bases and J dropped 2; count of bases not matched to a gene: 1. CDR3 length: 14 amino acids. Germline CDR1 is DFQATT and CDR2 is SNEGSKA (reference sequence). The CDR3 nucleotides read TGCAGTGCTAGACCTAGCGGGGGGGCCTACGAGCAGTACTTC. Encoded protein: CSARPSGGAYEQYF.

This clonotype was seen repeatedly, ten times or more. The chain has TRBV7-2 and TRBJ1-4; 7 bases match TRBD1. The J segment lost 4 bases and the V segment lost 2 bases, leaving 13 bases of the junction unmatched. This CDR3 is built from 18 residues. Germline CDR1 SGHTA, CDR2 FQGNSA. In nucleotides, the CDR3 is TGTGCCAGCAGCTTACGACAGGGAAGGGGTCCCATTAATGAAAAACTGTTTTTT. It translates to CASSLRQGRGPINEKLFF.

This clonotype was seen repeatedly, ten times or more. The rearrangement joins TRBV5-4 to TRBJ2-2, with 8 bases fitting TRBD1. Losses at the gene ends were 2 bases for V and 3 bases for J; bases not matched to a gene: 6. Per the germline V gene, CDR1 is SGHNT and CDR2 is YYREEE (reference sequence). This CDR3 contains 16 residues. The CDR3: CASSFGGQAYTGELFF. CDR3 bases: TGTGCCAGCAGCTTTGGGGGACAGGCTTACACCGGGGAGCTGTTTTTT. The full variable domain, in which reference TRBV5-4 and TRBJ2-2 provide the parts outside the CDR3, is ETGVTQSPTHLIKTRGQQVTLRCSSQSGHNTVSWYQQALGQGPQFIFQYYREEENGRGNFPPRFSGLQFPNYSSELNVNALELDDSALYLCASSFGGQAYTGELFFGEGSRLTVL.

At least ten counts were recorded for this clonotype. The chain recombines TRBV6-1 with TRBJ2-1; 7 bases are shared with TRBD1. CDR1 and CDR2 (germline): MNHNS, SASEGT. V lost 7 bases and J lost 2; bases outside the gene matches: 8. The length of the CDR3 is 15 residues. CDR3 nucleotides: TGTGCCAGCAATGACAGGGCGGTCCCCTACAATGAGCAGTTCTTC. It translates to CASNDRAVPYNEQFF.

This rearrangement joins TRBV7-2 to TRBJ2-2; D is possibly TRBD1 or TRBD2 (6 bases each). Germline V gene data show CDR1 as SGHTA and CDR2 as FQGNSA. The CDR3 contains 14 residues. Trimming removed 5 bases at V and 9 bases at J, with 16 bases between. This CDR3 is CASSPEGGGRELFF. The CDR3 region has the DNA TGTGCCAGCAGCCCGGAGGGGGGCGGGAGGGAGCTGTTTTTT.

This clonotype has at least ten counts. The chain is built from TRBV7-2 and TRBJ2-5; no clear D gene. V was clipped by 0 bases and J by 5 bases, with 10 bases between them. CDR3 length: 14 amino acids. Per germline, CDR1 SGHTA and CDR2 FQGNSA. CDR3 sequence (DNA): TGTGCCAGCAGCTTAGCTGGACCCCCGGAGACCCAGTACTTC. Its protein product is CASSLAGPPETQYF.

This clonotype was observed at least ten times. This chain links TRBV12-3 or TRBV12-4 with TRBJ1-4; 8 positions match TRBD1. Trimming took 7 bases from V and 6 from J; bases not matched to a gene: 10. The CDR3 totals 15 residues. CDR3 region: CASKPTGDVDEKLFF. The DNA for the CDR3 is TGTGCCAGCAAGCCGACAGGGGATGTGGATGAAAAACTGTTTTTT.

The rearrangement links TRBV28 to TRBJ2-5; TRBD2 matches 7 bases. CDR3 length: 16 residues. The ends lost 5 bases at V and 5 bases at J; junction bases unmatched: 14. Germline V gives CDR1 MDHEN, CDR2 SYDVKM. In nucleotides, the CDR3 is TGTGCCAGCAGTCCCTTCATGGCGGGGGTGCGGGAGACCCAGTACTTC. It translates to CASSPFMAGVRETQYF. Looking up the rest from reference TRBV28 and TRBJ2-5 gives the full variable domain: DVKVTQSSRYLVKRTGEKVFLECVQDMDHENMFWYRQDPGLGLRLIYFSYDVKMKEKGDIPEGYSVSREKKERFSLILESASTNQTSMYLCASSPFMAGVRETQYFGPGTRLLVL.

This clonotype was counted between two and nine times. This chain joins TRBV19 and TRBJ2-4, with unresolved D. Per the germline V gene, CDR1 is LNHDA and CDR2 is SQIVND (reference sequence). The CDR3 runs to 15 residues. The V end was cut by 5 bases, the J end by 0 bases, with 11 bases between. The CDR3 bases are TGTGCCAGTAGTCTACACGAACTAGCCAAAAACATTCAGTACTTC. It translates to CASSLHELAKNIQYF.